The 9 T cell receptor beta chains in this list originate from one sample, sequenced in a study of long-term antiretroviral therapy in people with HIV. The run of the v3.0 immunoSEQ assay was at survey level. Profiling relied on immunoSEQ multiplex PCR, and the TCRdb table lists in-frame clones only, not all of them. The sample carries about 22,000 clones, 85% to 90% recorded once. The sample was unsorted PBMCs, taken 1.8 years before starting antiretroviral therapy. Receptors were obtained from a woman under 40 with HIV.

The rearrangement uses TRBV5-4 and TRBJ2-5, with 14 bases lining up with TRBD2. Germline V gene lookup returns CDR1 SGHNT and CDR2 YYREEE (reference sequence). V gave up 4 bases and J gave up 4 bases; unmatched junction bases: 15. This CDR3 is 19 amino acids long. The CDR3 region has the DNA TGTGCCAGCAGCAAGGGACTAGCGGGGGCCGGGGAGGGAGGAGAGACCCAGTACTTC. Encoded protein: CASSKGLAGAGEGGETQYF.

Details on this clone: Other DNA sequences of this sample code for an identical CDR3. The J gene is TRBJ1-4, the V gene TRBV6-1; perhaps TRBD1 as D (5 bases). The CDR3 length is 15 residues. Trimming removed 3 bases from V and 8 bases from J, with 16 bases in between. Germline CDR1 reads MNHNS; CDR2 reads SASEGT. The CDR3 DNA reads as TGTGCCAGCAGTGAGATAAGGGGATCCGGAGAAAAACTGTTTTTT. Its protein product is CASSEIRGSGEKLFF.

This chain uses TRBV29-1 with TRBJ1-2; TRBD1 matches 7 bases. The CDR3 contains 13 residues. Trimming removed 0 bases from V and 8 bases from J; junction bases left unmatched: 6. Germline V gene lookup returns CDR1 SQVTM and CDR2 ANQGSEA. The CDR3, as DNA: TGCAGCGTTGAAGATCGAGGGGGCGCGGGCTACACCTTC. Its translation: CSVEDRGGAGYTF.

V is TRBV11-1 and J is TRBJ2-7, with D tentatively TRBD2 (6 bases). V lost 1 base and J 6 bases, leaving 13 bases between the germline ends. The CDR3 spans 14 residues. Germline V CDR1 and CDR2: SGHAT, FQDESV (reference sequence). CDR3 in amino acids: CASSLEVEGLEQYV. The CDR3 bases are TGTGCCAGCAGCTTAGAGGTGGAGGGTCTCGAGCAGTACGTC.

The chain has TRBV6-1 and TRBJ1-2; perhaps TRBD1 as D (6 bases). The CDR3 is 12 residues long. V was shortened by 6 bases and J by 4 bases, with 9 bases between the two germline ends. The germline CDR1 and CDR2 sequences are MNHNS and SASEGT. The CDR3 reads CASRQGGYGYTF. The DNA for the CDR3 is TGTGCCAGCAGACAGGGTGGCTATGGCTACACCTTC.

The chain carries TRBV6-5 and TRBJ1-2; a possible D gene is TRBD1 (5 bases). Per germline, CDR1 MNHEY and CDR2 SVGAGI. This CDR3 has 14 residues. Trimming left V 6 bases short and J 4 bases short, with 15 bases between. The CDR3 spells CASSPQGGSYGYTF. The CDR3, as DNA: TGTGCCAGCAGCCCTCAGGGAGGTTCCTATGGCTACACCTTC.

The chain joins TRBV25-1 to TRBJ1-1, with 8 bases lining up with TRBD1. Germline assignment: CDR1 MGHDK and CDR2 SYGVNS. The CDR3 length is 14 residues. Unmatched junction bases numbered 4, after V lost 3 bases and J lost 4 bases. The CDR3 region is CASSEDRVRTEAFF. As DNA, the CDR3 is TGTGCCAGCAGTGAGGACAGGGTGCGCACTGAAGCTTTCTTT. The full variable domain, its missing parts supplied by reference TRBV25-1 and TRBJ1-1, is EADIYQTPRYLVIGTGKKITLECSQTMGHDKMYWYQQDPGMELHLIHYSYGVNSTEKGDLSSESTVSRIRTEHFPLTLESARPSHTSQYLCASSEDRVRTEAFFGQGTRLTVV.

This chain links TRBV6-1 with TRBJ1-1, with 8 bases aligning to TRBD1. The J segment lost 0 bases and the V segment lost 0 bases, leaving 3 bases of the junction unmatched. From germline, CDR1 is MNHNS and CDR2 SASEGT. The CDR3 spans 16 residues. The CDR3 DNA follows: TGTGCCAGCAGTGAAGCGTCGACAGGGGTGAACACTGAAGCTTTCTTT. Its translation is CASSEASTGVNTEAFF.

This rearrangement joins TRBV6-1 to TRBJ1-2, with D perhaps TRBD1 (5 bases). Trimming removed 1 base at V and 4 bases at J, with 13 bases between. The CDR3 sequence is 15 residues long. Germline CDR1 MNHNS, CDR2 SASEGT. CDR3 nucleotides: TGTGCCAGCAGTGAAGTGGGGGAAAGGGGCTATGGCTACACCTTC. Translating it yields CASSEVGERGYGYTF.